One and the same sample provided the 9 T cell receptor beta chains below, sequenced in a study of identical twins. TCRdb ran MiXCR on the 5' RACE reads and lists one entry per CDR3 protein. The sample has 1,800,000 or so distinct CDR3 sequences, roughly 35% seen once. The sample comprised cord blood. Source of these receptors: a newborn girl in good health.

The rearrangement links TRBV13 to TRBJ2-6; no firm D call. V lost 5 bases and J 1 base, leaving 12 bases between the germline ends. Germline loops: CDR1 PRHDT, CDR2 FYEKMQ (reference sequence). The CDR3 totals 16 residues. For the CDR3, the DNA is TGTGCCAGCAGCGTCAAATGGGTTTCTGGGGCCAACGTCCTGACTTTC. Amino acid sequence: CASSVKWVSGANVLTF.

The CDR3 DNA reads as TGCGCCAGCAGCCAAGCTCCGGGACAGGGGAATTCACCCCTCCACTTT. It encodes CASSQAPGQGNSPLHF. The chain has TRBV4-1 and TRBJ1-6, with 10 bases matching TRBD1. J lost 7 bases, V lost 1 base, and 4 bases had no gene match. The CDR3 is made up of 16 amino acids. Germline V gene sequence: CDR1 MGHRA, CDR2 YSYEKL.

Many counts were recorded for this clonotype. The rearrangement uses TRBV29-1 and TRBJ2-7, with 11 nucleotides matching TRBD2. Germline CDR1 SQVTM, CDR2 ANQGSEA. Unmatched junction bases numbered 3, after V lost 6 bases and J lost 2 bases. The CDR3 is 13 residues long. The CDR3: CSVLAGGPYEQYF. The CDR3 coding sequence is TGCAGCGTCTTAGCGGGAGGGCCCTACGAGCAGTACTTC.

This clonotype has only a few counts. The chain joins TRBV7-9 to TRBJ2-3; 8 bases are shared with TRBD1. Germline V gene sequence: CDR1 SEHNR, CDR2 FQNEAQ (reference sequence). This CDR3 is 15 amino acids long. The J segment lost 4 bases and the V segment lost 3 bases, leaving 6 bases of the junction unmatched. The CDR3 coding sequence is TGTGCCAGCAGCTTTGCCCCAGGGGGCGCAGATACGCAGTATTTT. This gives the protein CASSFAPGGADTQYF. Complete variable domain (other parts from reference TRBV7-9 and TRBJ2-3): DTGVSQNPRHKITKRGQNVTFRCDPISEHNRLYWYRQTLGQGPEFLTYFQNEAQLEKSRLLSDRFSAERPKGSFSTLEIQRTEQGDSAMYLCASSFAPGGADTQYFGPGTRLTVL.

For this clonotype: A read error may produce the germline difference seen at one junction end. J is TRBJ1-6 and V is TRBV27; D call uncertain. The germline CDR1 and CDR2 sequences are MNHEY and SMNVEV (reference sequence). There are 11 residues in the CDR3. The CDR3 sequence is CACSYFSPLHF. In DNA, the CDR3 is TGTGCCTGCAGTTATTTTTCACCCCTCCACTTT.

A few counts support this clonotype. V gene TRBV2 combines with J gene TRBJ1-6; 10 bases map to TRBD1. The CDR3 is made up of 15 amino acids. Germline values: CDR1 SNHLY, CDR2 FYNNEI. Trimming removed 6 bases from V and 6 bases from J; junction bases left unmatched: 5. The CDR3 loop is CASRGDRGGNSPLHF. CDR3 coding DNA: TGTGCCAGCAGGGGGGACAGGGGTGGTAATTCACCCCTCCACTTT.

This rearrangement joins TRBV12-3 or TRBV12-4 to TRBJ2-1; possibly TRBD1 or TRBD2 for D (5 bases each). The CDR3 is made up of 15 amino acids. Trimming cost V 3 bases and J 8 bases, with 17 bases left between them. As DNA, the CDR3 is TGTGCCAGCAGTTTGGGGACGCCGAGGGGTGATGAGCAGTTCTTC. It translates to CASSLGTPRGDEQFF.

The chain recombines TRBV7-2 with TRBJ2-3; tentatively, D is TRBD1 or TRBD2 (5 bases each). V lost 4 bases to trimming and J lost 1 base, with 6 bases between them. The CDR3 contains 13 residues. The V gene's germline CDR1 is SGHTA and CDR2 FQGNSA. The CDR3 DNA reads as TGTGCCAGCAGCTGGGACCGCACAGATACGCAGTATTTT. It codes for CASSWDRTDTQYF.

This clonotype has just a few counts. This chain connects TRBV12-3 or TRBV12-4 to TRBJ1-2; 7 positions match TRBD1. Trimming removed 5 bases from V and 4 bases from J; junction bases left unmatched: 13. The CDR3 sequence is 16 residues long. The CDR3 region is CASSPTRGTVTYGYTF. CDR3 nucleotide sequence: TGTGCCAGCAGTCCAACCCGAGGGACAGTGACCTATGGCTACACCTTC.